Listed below are T cell receptor beta chains from one sample, sequenced in a study of T cells in Graves' hyperthyroidism and ophthalmopathy. TCRdb re-called the multiplex PCR reads with MiXCR, one entry per CDR3 protein. The sample lists more than 500,000 distinct CDR3 sequences, around 15% occurring once. Sequencing was done on a sample of blood. The source is a middle-aged woman with Graves' hyperthyroidism. Both conserved end residues are part of each CDR3. The order of the fields is D gene, J gene, clone size, V gene, CDR3 DNA, CDR3 protein. The D gene is left open where the match is weak. Size tells how often a clone was seen (once, few, many) or the class of an expanded clone, and some rows leave it out.

>TRBD2|TRBJ2-3|many|TRBV5-1
TGCGCCAGCAGCGAAGGGACTAGCGGGACAGATACGCAGTATTTT
CASSEGTSGTDTQYF
>.|TRBJ1-2|few|TRBV4-1
TGCGCCAGCAGCCCACTCTCCAGGGAATACTATGGCTACACCTTC
CASSPLSREYYGYTF
>.|TRBJ2-2|many|TRBV7-3
TGTGCCAGCAGCTTAATGGGCACTAACACCGGGGAGCTGTTTTTT
CASSLMGTNTGELFF
>.|TRBJ1-6|many|TRBV6-5
TGTGCCAGCAGTTACTCGAATTCACCCCTCCACTTT
CASSYSNSPLHF
>.|TRBJ2-5|few|TRBV5-5
TGTGCCAGCAGCTTGGGAGCGCCGCCCCAAGAGACCCAGTACTTC
CASSLGAPPQETQYF
>TRBD2|TRBJ2-7|many|TRBV29-1
TGCAGCGTGAGCGGGACCACTCCCTACCAGCAGTACTTC
CSVSGTTPYQQYF
>TRBD2|TRBJ2-1|.|TRBV27
TGTGCCAGCCGGAGGGCTAGCGGGATGTACGCCTACAATGAGCAGTTCTTC
CASRRASGMYAYNEQFF
>TRBD2|TRBJ2-7|many|TRBV28
TGTGCCAGCAGTATGATAGCGGGAGGCCATACCTACGAGCAGTACTTC
CASSMIAGGHTYEQYF
>.|TRBJ2-1|many|TRBV11-2
TGTGCCAGCAGCTTAGAGGGGGAAATCGATGAGCAGTTCTTC
CASSLEGEIDEQFF
>TRBD2|TRBJ2-1|few|TRBV7-3
TGTGCCAGCGGCCTTCGGGGGGGCGCCGCATTCTTC
CASGLRGGAAFF
>.|TRBJ1-1|many|TRBV2
TGTGCCAGCAGTGAGGTTATGTTGGGCACTGAAGCTTTCTTT
CASSEVMLGTEAFF
>.|TRBJ2-7|many|TRBV28
TGTGCCAGCAGTCCCCCGACAGTCTACGAGCAGTACTTC
CASSPPTVYEQYF
>.|TRBJ1-5|many|TRBV28
TGTGCCTCTCGACAGGCGGGCAATCAGCCCCAGCATTTT
CASRQAGNQPQHF
>.|TRBJ2-1|.|TRBV28
TGTGCCAGCAATGCAATACCAGAGCAGTTCTTC
CASNAIPEQFF
>.|TRBJ1-1|.|TRBV2
TGTGCCAGCAGTTGGGGATCCAACACTGAAGCTTTCTTT
CASSWGSNTEAFF
>.|TRBJ2-7|few|TRBV18
TGTGCCAGCTCCTTAGGGGGGGTTCGCGAGCAGTACTTC
CASSLGGVREQYF
>.|TRBJ1-2|few|TRBV2
TGTGCCAGCAGGCCCGGGACAAGGAACTATGGCTACACCTTC
CASRPGTRNYGYTF
>.|TRBJ1-1|few|TRBV19
TGTGCCAGTAGTGTCACGCGGGGCACTGAAGCTTTCTTT
CASSVTRGTEAFF
>TRBD2|TRBJ2-3|.|TRBV20-1
TGCAGTGCTAGCCTACCGGGACTAGCGGGAGCAGATACGCAGTATTTT
CSASLPGLAGADTQYF
>.|TRBJ2-7|.|TRBV7-3
TGTGCCAGCAGCTTCCCCGTAGAGACACCCGATTTCTACGAGCAGTACTTC
CASSFPVETPDFYEQYF
>TRBD1|TRBJ1-1|.|TRBV28
TGTGCCAGCAGTGTAACAGGGGGCCGCGGCACTGAAGCTTTCTTT
CASSVTGGRGTEAFF
>.|TRBJ2-7|few|TRBV9
TGTGCCAGCAGCCCCTCTTACGGGTACGAGCAGTACTTC
CASSPSYGYEQYF
>.|TRBJ1-5|few|TRBV3-1
TGTGCCAGCAGCCCCGGGACGTCCGGGGGGCAGCCCCAGCATTTT
CASSPGTSGGQPQHF
>TRBD2|TRBJ2-1|many|TRBV18
TGTGCCAGCTCACCAGGGACTAGCGGGAGAGAGCAGTTCTTC
CASSPGTSGREQFF
>TRBD1|TRBJ2-7|many|TRBV7-9
TGTGCCAGCAGCCCTCGACAGGGTATGGGATACGAGCAGTACTTC
CASSPRQGMGYEQYF
>TRBD2|TRBJ2-1|.|TRBV27
TGTGCCAGCAGTTTAGAGGCTAGCGGGGCCTCCTACAATGAGCAGTTCTTC
CASSLEASGASYNEQFF
>.|TRBJ2-7|many|TRBV7-9
TGTGCCAGCAGCTTAGGGGGTAGGGGCGAGCAGTACTTC
CASSLGGRGEQYF
>.|TRBJ2-1|.|TRBV24-1
TGTGCCACCAGTGAACCGGCAAGGGTGGAGCAGTTCTTC
CATSEPARVEQFF
>TRBD1|TRBJ2-7|many|TRBV27
TGTGCCAGCAGTATTTCGACAGGGATCTCCTACGAGCAGTACTTC
CASSISTGISYEQYF
>TRBD2|TRBJ2-3|many|TRBV7-3
TGTGCCAGCAGCTTAGCTAGCGGATTCACAGATACGCAGTATTTT
CASSLASGFTDTQYF
>.|TRBJ2-7|many|TRBV20-1
TGCAGTGCTAAGGGGTCAGGGATGTCCTACGAGCAGTACTTC
CSAKGSGMSYEQYF
>.|TRBJ2-7|.|TRBV5-1
TGCGCCAGCAGCTTGGAGTCCGGTGGCAGATCCTACGAGCGGTACTTC
CASSLESGGRSYERYF
>.|TRBJ2-7|many|TRBV12-3/TRBV12-4
TGTGCCAGCAGTTTTAGGGGGGCGAGGGAGCAGTACTTC
CASSFRGAREQYF
>TRBD2|TRBJ2-3|.|TRBV30
TGTGCCTGGAGCGTAGCGGGAGTCACAGATACGCAGTATTTT
CAWSVAGVTDTQYF
>TRBD2|TRBJ2-3|many|TRBV20-1
TGCAGTGCAATCAGCGGGGGGGCAGATACGCAGTATTTT
CSAISGGADTQYF
>.|TRBJ2-7|.|TRBV12-3/TRBV12-4
TGTGTCGTTGGGGGGTCCTTCTCCTACGAGCAGTACTTC
CVVGGSFSYEQYF
>.|TRBJ2-1|many|TRBV11-2
TGTGCCAGCACCCCTCGGGGACCTTCCTACAATGAGCAGTTCTTC
CASTPRGPSYNEQFF
>.|TRBJ1-1|many|TRBV11-2
TGTGCCAGCAGCCTACAGGGAGCAGCTTTCTTT
CASSLQGAAFF
>TRBD1|TRBJ2-3|many|TRBV29-1
TGCAGCGTTGACAGGTCTCGACAGGGCAAAGATACGCAGTATTTT
CSVDRSRQGKDTQYF
>TRBD2|TRBJ2-7|many|TRBV3-1
TGTGCCAGCAGCCAAGATCTAGCGGCCTTCTACGAGCAGTACTTC
CASSQDLAAFYEQYF